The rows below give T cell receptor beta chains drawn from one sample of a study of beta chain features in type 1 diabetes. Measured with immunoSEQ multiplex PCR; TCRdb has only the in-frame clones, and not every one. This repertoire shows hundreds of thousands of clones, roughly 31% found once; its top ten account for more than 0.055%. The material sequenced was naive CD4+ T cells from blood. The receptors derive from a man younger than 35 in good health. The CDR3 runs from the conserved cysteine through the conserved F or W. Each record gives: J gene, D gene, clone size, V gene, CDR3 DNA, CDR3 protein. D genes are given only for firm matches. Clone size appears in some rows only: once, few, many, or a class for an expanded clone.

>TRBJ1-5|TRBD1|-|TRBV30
TGTGCCTGGGGGACAGGGAAAAATCAGCCCCAGCATTTT
CAWGTGKNQPQHF
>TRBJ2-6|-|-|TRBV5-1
TGCGCCAGCAGCTTTGGACCGGGCTCTGGGGCCAACGTCCTGACTTTC
CASSFGPGSGANVLTF
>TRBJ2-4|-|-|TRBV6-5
TGTGCCAGCAGTCGAGGGACAGCCAAAAACATTCAGTACTTC
CASSRGTAKNIQYF
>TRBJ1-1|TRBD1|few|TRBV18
TGTGCCAGCTCTCAACCGGGACAGGGGTACACTGAAGCTTTCTTT
CASSQPGQGYTEAFF
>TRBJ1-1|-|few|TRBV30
TGTGCCTGGAGTGTAAGGGGCAGGGCACCCGGCACTGAAGCTTTCTTT
CAWSVRGRAPGTEAFF
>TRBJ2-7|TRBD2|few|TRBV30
TGTGCCTGGAGGGGACTAGCGGGATTCGGCGAGCAGTACTTC
CAWRGLAGFGEQYF
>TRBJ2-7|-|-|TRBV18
TGTGCCAGCTCTTCTCAGGGGTCCTACGAGCAGTACTTC
CASSSQGSYEQYF
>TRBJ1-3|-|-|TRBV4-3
TGCGCCAGCAGCCGCGGACTGAGTGGAAACACCATATATTTT
CASSRGLSGNTIYF
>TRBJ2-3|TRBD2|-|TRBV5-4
TGTGCCAGCAGCAACCTAGCGGGAGCGAAAGATACGCAGTATTTT
CASSNLAGAKDTQYF
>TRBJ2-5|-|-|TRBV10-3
TGTGCCGCATCAAAGGGCTTACAAGAGACCCAGTACTTC
CAASKGLQETQYF
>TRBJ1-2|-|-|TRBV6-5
TGTGCCAGCAGGGCCGGGACCGATTATGGCTACACCTTC
CASRAGTDYGYTF
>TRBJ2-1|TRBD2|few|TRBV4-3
TGCGCCAGCAGCCAGCTAGCGGGAGGGCCTTCCCTCAATGAGCAGTTCTTC
CASSQLAGGPSLNEQFF
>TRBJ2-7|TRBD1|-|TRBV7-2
TGTGCCAGCAGCTTAAGGGACAGGGGTTACGAGCAGTACTTC
CASSLRDRGYEQYF
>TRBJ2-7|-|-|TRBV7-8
TGTGCCAGCAGCTTAGCTAGCGGACAGTACTTC
CASSLASGQYF
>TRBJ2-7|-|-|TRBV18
TGTGCCAGCTCACCACCAATAACGGGCTACGAGCAGTACTTC
CASSPPITGYEQYF
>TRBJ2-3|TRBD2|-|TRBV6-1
TGTGCCAGCAACCGGGAGGGCCTAAATGCAGATACGCAGTATTTT
CASNREGLNADTQYF
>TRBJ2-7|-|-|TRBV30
TGTGCCTGGAGCCGGACGGCCTCCTACGAGCAGTACTTC
CAWSRTASYEQYF
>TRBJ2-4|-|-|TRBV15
TGTGCCACCAGCAGAGACCACGGCAGACAGTACTTC
CATSRDHGRQYF
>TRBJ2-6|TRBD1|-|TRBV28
TGTGCCAGCAGTCACAGGGGGTTGGCTGGGGCCAACGTCCTGACTTTC
CASSHRGLAGANVLTF
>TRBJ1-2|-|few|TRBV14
TGTGCCAGCAGCCAAGAAGGGTCAGTGGGAGGCTACACCTTC
CASSQEGSVGGYTF
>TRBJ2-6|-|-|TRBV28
TGTGCCAGCAGTTTGTCGCCGTCTGGGGCCAACGTCCTGACTTTC
CASSLSPSGANVLTF
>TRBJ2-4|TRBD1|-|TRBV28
TGTGCCAGCAGGACAGGGACCGAAACTGGTGGGCGCAAAAACATTCAGTACTTC
CASRTGTETGGRKNIQYF
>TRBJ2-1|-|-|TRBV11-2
TGTGCCAGCAGCTTAGTTTTTGCGGGGACCTACAATGAGCAGTTCTTC
CASSLVFAGTYNEQFF
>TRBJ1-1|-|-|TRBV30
TGTGCCTGGGGAAAACAGGAGAACACTGAAGCTTTCTTT
CAWGKQENTEAFF
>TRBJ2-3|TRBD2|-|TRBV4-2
TGTGCCAGCAGCCAAGATGGGGGAGGGCCCGATACGCAGTATTTT
CASSQDGGGPDTQYF
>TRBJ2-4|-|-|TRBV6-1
TGTGCCAGCAGTACCCAGAGTAAAAACATTCAGTACTTC
CASSTQSKNIQYF
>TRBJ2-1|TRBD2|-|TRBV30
TGTGCCTGGCAGCGGGAGGGCCCCTACAATGAGCAGTTCTTC
CAWQREGPYNEQFF
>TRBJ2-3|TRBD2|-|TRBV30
TGTGCCTGGAGTGTACAAAGGACTAGCGGATACACAGATACGCAGTATTTT
CAWSVQRTSGYTDTQYF
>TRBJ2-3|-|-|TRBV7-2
TGTGCCAGCAGCTTCCAGGGATCCGACACAGATACGCAGTATTTT
CASSFQGSDTDTQYF
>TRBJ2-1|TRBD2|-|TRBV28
TGTGCCAGCAGTTTACTAGCGGGAGGGAATTTTTACAATGAGCAGTTCTTC
CASSLLAGGNFYNEQFF
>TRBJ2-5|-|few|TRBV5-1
TGCGCCAGCAGCTTTCCCTCTGGGACGACCCCAACGGGGCCGCAAGAGACCCAGTACTTC
CASSFPSGTTPTGPQETQYF
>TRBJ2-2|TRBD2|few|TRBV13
TGTGCCAGCAGCTTAACTGGACTAGCGGGAGACACCGGGGAGCTGTTTTTT
CASSLTGLAGDTGELFF
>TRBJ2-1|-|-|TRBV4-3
TGCGCCAGCAGCCAAGTTCCGAGCTCCTACAATGAGCAGTTCTTC
CASSQVPSSYNEQFF
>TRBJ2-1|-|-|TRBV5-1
TGCGCCAGCAGCTTGGCTGGGAACAATGAGCAGTTCTTC
CASSLAGNNEQFF
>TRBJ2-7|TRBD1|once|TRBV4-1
TGCGCCAGCAGCCAAAATTTCGGGACAGGGGCGCAACAGTACTTC
CASSQNFGTGAQQYF
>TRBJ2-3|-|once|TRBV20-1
TGCAGTGCTAGAGAGGTCGGGGGGCAGTATTTT
CSAREVGGQYF
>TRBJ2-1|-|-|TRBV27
TGTGCCAGCAGAGAGGCCAATGAGCAGTTCTTC
CASREANEQFF
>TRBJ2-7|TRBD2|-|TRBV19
TGTGCCAGTAGTATAGACCAGCCGACTAGCGGACCTTACGAGCAGTACTTC
CASSIDQPTSGPYEQYF
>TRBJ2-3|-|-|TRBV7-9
TGTGCCAGCAGCTTAGGTTATTTT
CASSLGYF
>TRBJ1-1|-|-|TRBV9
TGTGCCAGCAGCGTAGCTGTCAGCTCGGGTGAAGCTTTCTTT
CASSVAVSSGEAFF
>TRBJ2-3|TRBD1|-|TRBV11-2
TGTGCCAGCAGCTCTGGACAGGGCTTCACAGATACGCAGTATTTT
CASSSGQGFTDTQYF
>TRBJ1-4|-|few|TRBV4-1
TGCGCCAGCAGCCAAGTCAGAGATGAAAAACTGTTTTTT
CASSQVRDEKLFF
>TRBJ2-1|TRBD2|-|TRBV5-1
TGCGCCAGCAGTGTCCGGCTAGCGGGAGGTAAGGGCAATGAGCAGTTCTTC
CASSVRLAGGKGNEQFF
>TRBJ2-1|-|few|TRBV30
TGTGCCTGGAGTGTACGTAGCGGTTCCTACAATGAGCAGTTCTTC
CAWSVRSGSYNEQFF
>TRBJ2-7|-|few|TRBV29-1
TGCAGCGTTGTACGGCTCGGGGTCGGTGAAGAGCAGTACTTC
CSVVRLGVGEEQYF